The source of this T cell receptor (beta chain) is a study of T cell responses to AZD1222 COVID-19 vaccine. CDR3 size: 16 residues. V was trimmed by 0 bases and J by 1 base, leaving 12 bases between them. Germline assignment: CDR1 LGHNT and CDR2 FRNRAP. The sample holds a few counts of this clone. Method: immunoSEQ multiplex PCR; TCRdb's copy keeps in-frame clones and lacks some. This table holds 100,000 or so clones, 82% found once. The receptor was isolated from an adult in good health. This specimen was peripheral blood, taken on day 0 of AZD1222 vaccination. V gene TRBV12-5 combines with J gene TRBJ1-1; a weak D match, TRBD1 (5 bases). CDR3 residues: CASGLVPVRGNTEAFF. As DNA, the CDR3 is TGTGCTAGTGGTTTGGTTCCAGTGAGGGGGAACACTGAAGCTTTCTTT.